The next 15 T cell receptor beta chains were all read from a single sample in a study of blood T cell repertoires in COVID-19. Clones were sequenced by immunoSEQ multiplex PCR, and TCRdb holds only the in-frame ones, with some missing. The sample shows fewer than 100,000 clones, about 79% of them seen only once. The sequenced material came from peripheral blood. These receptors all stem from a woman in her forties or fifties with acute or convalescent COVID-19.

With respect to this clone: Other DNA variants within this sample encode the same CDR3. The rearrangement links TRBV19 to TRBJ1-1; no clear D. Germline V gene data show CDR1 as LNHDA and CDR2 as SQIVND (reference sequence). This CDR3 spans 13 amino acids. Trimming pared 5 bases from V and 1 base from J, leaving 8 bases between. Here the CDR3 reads CASSLYGNTEAFF. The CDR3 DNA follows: TGTGCCAGTAGTCTATATGGGAACACTGAAGCTTTCTTT.

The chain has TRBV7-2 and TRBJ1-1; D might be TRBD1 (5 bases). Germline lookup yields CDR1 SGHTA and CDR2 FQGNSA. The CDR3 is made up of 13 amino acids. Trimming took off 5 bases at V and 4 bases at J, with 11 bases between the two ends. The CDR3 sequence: CASSPGGGTEAFF. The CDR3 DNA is TGTGCCAGCAGCCCCGGGGGGGGCACTGAAGCTTTCTTT.

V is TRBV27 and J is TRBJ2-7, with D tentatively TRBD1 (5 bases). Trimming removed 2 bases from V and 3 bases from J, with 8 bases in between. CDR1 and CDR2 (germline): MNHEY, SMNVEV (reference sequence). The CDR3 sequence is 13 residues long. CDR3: CASSLTTGYEQYF. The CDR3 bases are TGTGCCAGCAGTTTAACCACAGGCTACGAGCAGTACTTC.

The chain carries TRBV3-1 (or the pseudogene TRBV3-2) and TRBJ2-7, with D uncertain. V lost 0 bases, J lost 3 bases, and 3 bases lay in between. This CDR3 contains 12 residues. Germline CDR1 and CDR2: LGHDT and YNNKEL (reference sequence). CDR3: CASSQDSYEQYF. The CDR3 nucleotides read TGTGCCAGCAGCCAAGATAGCTACGAGCAGTACTTC.

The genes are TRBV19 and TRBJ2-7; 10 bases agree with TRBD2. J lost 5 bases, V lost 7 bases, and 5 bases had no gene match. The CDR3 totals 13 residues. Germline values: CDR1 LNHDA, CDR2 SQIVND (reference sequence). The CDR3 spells CASKTAGGNEQYF. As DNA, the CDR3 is TGTGCCAGTAAGACAGCGGGAGGGAACGAGCAGTACTTC.

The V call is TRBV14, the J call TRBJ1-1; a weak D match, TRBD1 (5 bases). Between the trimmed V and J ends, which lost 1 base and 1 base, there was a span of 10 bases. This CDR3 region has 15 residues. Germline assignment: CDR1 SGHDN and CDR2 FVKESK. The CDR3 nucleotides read TGTGCCAGCAGCCAAGGGCCCGGGGGGAACACTGAAGCTTTCTTT. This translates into CASSQGPGGNTEAFF. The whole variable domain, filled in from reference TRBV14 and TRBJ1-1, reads EAGVTQFPSHSVIEKGQTVTLRCDPISGHDNLYWYRRVMGKEIKFLLHFVKESKQDESGMPNNRFLAERTGGTYSTLKVQPAELEDSGVYFCASSQGPGGNTEAFFGQGTRLTVV.

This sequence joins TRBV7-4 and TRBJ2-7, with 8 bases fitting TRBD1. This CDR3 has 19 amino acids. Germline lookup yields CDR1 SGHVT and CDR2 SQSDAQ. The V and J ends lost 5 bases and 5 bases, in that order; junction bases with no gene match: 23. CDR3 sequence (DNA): TGTGCCAGCAGCCTAAGAGGCGCGACAGGGGTCTGTCTGGCACACGAGCAGTACTTC. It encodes CASSLRGATGVCLAHEQYF.

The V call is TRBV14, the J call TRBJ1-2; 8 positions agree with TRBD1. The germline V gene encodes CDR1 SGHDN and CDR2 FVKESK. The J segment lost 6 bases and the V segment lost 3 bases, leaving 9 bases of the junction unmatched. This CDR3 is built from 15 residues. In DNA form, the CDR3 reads TGTGCCAGCAGCCATGCCGTGGACAGGGCCCATGGCTACACCTTC. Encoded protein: CASSHAVDRAHGYTF.

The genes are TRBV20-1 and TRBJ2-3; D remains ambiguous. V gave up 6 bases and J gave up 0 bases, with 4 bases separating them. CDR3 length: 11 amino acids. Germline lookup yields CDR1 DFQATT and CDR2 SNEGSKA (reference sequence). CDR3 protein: CSAPSTDTQYF. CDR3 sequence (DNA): TGCAGTGCCCCTAGCACAGATACGCAGTATTTT.

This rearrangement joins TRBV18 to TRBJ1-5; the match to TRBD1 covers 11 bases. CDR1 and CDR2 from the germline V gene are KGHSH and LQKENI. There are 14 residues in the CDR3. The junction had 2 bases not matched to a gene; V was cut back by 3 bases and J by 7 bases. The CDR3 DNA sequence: TGTGCCAGCTCACCCGGGACAGGGGGACAGCCCCAGCATTTT. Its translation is CASSPGTGGQPQHF.

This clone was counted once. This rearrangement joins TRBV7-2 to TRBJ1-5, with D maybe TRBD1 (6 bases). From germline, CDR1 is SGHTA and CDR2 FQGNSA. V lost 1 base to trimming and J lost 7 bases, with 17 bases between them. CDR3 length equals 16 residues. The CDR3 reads CASSLESTGMGQPQHF. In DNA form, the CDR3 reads TGTGCCAGCAGCTTAGAGAGCACAGGGATGGGCCAGCCCCAGCATTTT.

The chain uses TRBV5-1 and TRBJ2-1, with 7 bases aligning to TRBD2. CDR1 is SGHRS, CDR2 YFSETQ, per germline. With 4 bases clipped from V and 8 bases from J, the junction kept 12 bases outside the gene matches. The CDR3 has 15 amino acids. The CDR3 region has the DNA TGCGCCAGCAGCGCTCGGGGCGGGAGTGGCGATGAGCAGTTCTTC. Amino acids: CASSARGGSGDEQFF.

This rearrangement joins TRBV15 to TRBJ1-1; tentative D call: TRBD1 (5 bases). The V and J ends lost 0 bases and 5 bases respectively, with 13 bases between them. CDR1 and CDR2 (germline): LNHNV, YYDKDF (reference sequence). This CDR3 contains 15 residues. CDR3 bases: TGTGCCACCAGCAGAGACGGGGAGGGGAGGACTGAAGCTTTCTTT. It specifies CATSRDGEGRTEAFF. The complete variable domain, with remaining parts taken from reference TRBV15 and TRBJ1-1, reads DAMVIQNPRYQVTQFGKPVTLSCSQTLNHNVMYWYQQKSSQAPKLLFHYYDKDFNNEADTPDNFQSRRPNTSFCFLDIRSPGLGDTAMYLCATSRDGEGRTEAFFGQGTRLTVV.

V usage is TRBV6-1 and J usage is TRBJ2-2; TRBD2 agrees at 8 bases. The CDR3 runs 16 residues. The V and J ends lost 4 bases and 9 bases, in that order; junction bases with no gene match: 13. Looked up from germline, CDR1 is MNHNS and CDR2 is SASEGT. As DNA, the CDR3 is TGTGCCAGCAGTGGACGGGAGGGCCGTATTCGGAGGGAGCTGTTTTTT. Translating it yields CASSGREGRIRRELFF.

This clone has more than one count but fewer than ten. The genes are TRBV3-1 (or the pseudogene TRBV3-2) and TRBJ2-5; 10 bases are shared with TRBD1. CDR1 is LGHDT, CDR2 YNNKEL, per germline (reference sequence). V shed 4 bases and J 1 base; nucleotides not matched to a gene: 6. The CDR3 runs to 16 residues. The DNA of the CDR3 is TGTGCCAGCAGCCGAGGACGGACAGGGGGCCAAGAGACCCAGTACTTC. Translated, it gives CASSRGRTGGQETQYF.